A selection of T cell receptor beta chains follows, all from one sample in a study of blood T cell repertoires in COVID-19. Libraries were prepared by immunoSEQ multiplex PCR; TCRdb keeps only in-frame clonotypes and omits some of them. The sample shows some 200,000 clones, approximately 90% of them seen only once. Input material: peripheral blood. The receptors were sampled from a man older than 75 with acute or convalescent COVID-19. Each CDR3 is given without its conserved first and last residue.

CDR3aa,j_gene,v_gene
ASSGVTSNNEQF,TRBJ2-1,TRBV19
ASSVDLTGRTDTQY,TRBJ2-3,TRBV9
ASSRPSVNEQF,TRBJ2-1,TRBV4-1
ASSTSGATVSQGTQY,TRBJ2-3,TRBV19
ASSASGGAYEQY,TRBJ2-7,TRBV9
SVDPQALLPYGYT,TRBJ1-2,TRBV29-1
ASSIEGRGSYGYT,TRBJ1-2,TRBV19
ASSDRRGYNSPLH,TRBJ1-6,TRBV6-1
ASSAQQGAGNTEAF,TRBJ1-1,TRBV2
ASTTDGAPLH,TRBJ1-6,TRBV2
ASSFSGSGYNEQF,TRBJ2-1,TRBV7-2
ASSPVGGLQKIQAF,TRBJ1-1,TRBV5-1
ASSRWGQGYTYNEQF,TRBJ2-1,TRBV7-2
ASSRGQGAYNEQF,TRBJ2-1,TRBV7-3
ASSYSGRDRNQPQH,TRBJ1-5,TRBV6-6
ASESPDRASYEQY,TRBJ2-7,TRBV30
ASRPNGPGGYGYT,TRBJ1-2,TRBV28
ASTPHRGSSTDTQY,TRBJ2-3,TRBV21-1
ASSPERQGFTEAF,TRBJ1-1,TRBV5-1
ASSPQGVVSKNIQY,TRBJ2-4,TRBV7-9
ASSVQGAGEKLF,TRBJ1-4,TRBV2
ASSQSFDRGQLGYT,TRBJ1-2,TRBV23-1
ASSETAPDQPQH,TRBJ1-5,TRBV2